The 21 T cell receptor beta chains reported below all come from one sample, sequenced in a study of early stage breast cancer tumors. Clones were sequenced by immunoSEQ multiplex PCR, and TCRdb holds only the in-frame ones, with some missing. This table has several thousand clones, 62% appearing once. Source material: breast tumor tissue. The receptor source for this set is a person aged 65 to 79 with breast cancer.

The CDR3 loop is CASSLTAQVPNTEAFF. The DNA for the CDR3 is TGTGCCAGCAGTTTAACCGCACAGGTTCCGAACACTGAAGCTTTCTTT. The rearrangement links TRBV27 to TRBJ1-1; TRBD1 is a possible D gene (5 bases). The V end was cut by 2 bases, the J end by 1 base, with 14 bases between. This CDR3 spans 16 amino acids. The V gene's germline CDR1 is MNHEY and CDR2 SMNVEV (reference sequence).

This chain connects TRBV27 to TRBJ2-7, with D hard to call. Per germline, CDR1 MNHEY and CDR2 SMNVEV (reference sequence). The CDR3 has 14 amino acids. V dropped 6 bases and J dropped 6 bases, with 18 bases sitting between them. The CDR3 bases are TGTGCCAGCAGGCCGGGTGGATCCTACGTCGAGCAGTACTTC. Protein product: CASRPGGSYVEQYF.

The chain couples TRBV10-3 to TRBJ1-6; D perhaps matches TRBD1 (5 bases). V was cut by 2 bases and J by 5 bases, with 10 bases left in between. The CDR3 spans 15 residues. Germline CDR1 ENHRY, CDR2 SYGVKD. CDR3 in DNA: TGTGCCATCAGTGAGACAGGACGGAATAATTCACCCCTCCACTTT. Its protein product is CAISETGRNNSPLHF.

The table lists this clone with a few counts. V usage is TRBV11-1 and J usage is TRBJ2-7; the match to TRBD1 covers 7 bases. CDR1 SGHAT and CDR2 FQDESV come from the germline V gene (reference sequence). CDR3 length: 13 residues. V lost 3 bases, J lost 7 bases, and 6 bases stayed unmatched. The CDR3 is CASSLRQGGEQYF. Here the CDR3 DNA reads TGTGCCAGCAGCTTGCGACAGGGCGGAGAGCAGTACTTC.

The J gene is TRBJ1-5, the V gene TRBV6-1; D possibly corresponds to TRBD1 (6 bases). The CDR3 covers 12 residues. V was trimmed by 10 bases and J by 6 bases, leaving 13 bases between them. Germline CDR1 reads MNHNS; CDR2 reads SASEGT. Written as DNA, the CDR3 is TGTGCCACAACAGGGTCGGCTCAGCCCCAGCATTTT. The encoded protein is CATTGSAQPQHF.

The chain employs TRBV7-2 and TRBJ1-1; 7 bases agree with TRBD1. The CDR3 covers 14 residues. V dropped 8 bases and J dropped 1; count of bases not matched to a gene: 7. Germline CDR1 and CDR2: SGHTA and FQGNSA. DNA of the CDR3: TGTGCCAGCGAAGAGGGGGCCGGGAACACTGAAGCTTTCTTT. Translation gives CASEEGAGNTEAFF.

The chain has TRBV7-2 and TRBJ2-1, with 12 nucleotides matching TRBD2. Germline V CDR1 and CDR2: SGHTA, FQGNSA. There are 15 residues in the CDR3. Unmatched junction bases numbered 5, after V lost 5 bases and J lost 6 bases. Here the CDR3 reads CASSTLAGGPNEQFF. CDR3 DNA sequence: TGTGCCAGCAGCACCCTAGCGGGGGGGCCCAATGAGCAGTTCTTC.

The chain joins TRBV4-1 to TRBJ2-1; 7 positions agree with TRBD1. Losses at the gene ends were 5 bases for V and 2 bases for J; bases not matched to a gene: 6. CDR1 is MGHRA, CDR2 YSYEKL, per germline. This CDR3 has 15 residues. This CDR3 is CASSGTGVAYNEQFF. DNA for the CDR3: TGCGCCAGCAGCGGAACAGGGGTCGCCTACAATGAGCAGTTCTTC.

This sequence joins TRBV11-1 and TRBJ2-7; D is possibly TRBD1 (6 bases). CDR1 SGHAT and CDR2 FQDESV come from the germline V gene (reference sequence). This CDR3 is built from 14 residues. The V and J ends lost 1 base and 3 bases respectively, with 10 bases between them. The DNA of the CDR3 is TGTGCCAGCAGCTTAGAACAGGGAATCTACGAGCAGTACTTC. It is translated as CASSLEQGIYEQYF.

The CDR3 protein is CASSFSGSAGELFF. CDR3 nucleotides: TGTGCCAGCAGCTTTTCGGGGTCGGCCGGGGAGCTGTTTTTT. The rearrangement uses TRBV7-2 and TRBJ2-2, with D tentatively TRBD2 (5 bases). The CDR3 length is 14 residues. The germline V gene has CDR1 SGHTA and CDR2 FQGNSA. Trimming shortened V by 3 bases and J by 6 bases, and 11 bases separated the two germline ends.

J is TRBJ1-4 and V is TRBV10-3, with 8 positions matching TRBD1. The CDR3 consists of 15 residues. With 6 bases clipped from V and 5 bases from J, the junction kept 8 bases outside the gene matches. The germline V gene has CDR1 ENHRY and CDR2 SYGVKD. The CDR3 loop reads CAISPGTGLNEKLFF. In nucleotides, the CDR3 is TGTGCCATCAGCCCCGGGACAGGCCTCAATGAAAAACTGTTTTTT.

V and J are TRBV4-1 and TRBJ2-2; TRBD2 matches 7 bases. The germline gives CDR1 MGHRA, CDR2 YSYEKL. Trimming at V came to 1 base and at J to 4 bases, leaving 9 bases not matched to a gene. CDR3 length: 17 amino acids. The CDR3, as DNA: TGCGCCAGCAGCCAAGCTCCTGGGGGGGGGATCACCGGGGAGCTGTTTTTT. Translating it yields CASSQAPGGGITGELFF.

V gene TRBV14 combines with J gene TRBJ1-6, with D hard to call. Trimming removed 0 bases from V and 10 bases from J, with 13 bases in between. Germline assignment: CDR1 SGHDN and CDR2 FVKESK. CDR3 size: 15 residues. CDR3 sequence reads: CASSQETGGPSPLHF. The CDR3, as DNA: TGTGCCAGCAGCCAAGAAACCGGCGGTCCCTCACCCCTCCACTTT.

This chain connects TRBV2 to TRBJ1-2; D might be TRBD1 (6 bases). CDR3 length: 12 amino acids. Germline CDR1 reads SNHLY; CDR2 reads FYNNEI. V was pared by 7 bases and J by 7 bases, with 13 bases between. CDR3 sequence reads: CASNLAGVGYTF. As DNA, the CDR3 is TGTGCCAGCAATCTGGCAGGGGTTGGCTACACCTTC. The entire variable domain, with the rest obtained from reference TRBV2 and TRBJ1-2, is as follows: EPEVTQTPSHQVTQMGQEVILRCVPISNHLYFYWYRQILGQKVEFLVSFYNNEISEKSEIFDDQFSVERPDGSNFTLKIRSTKLEDSAMYFCASNLAGVGYTFGSGTRLTVV.

This clone occurred a few times. The V gene is TRBV30, the J gene TRBJ1-4; TRBD1 matches 7 bases. Germline V gives CDR1 GTSNPN, CDR2 SVGIG (reference sequence). V was pared by 0 bases and J by 6 bases, with 4 bases of the junction left unmatched. This CDR3 region has 14 residues. CDR3 protein: CAWSVPGQDEKLFF. As DNA, the CDR3 is TGTGCCTGGAGTGTCCCAGGACAGGATGAAAAACTGTTTTTT.

The chain is built from TRBV12-5 and TRBJ1-2; D is unclear. Germline-derived CDR1 and CDR2 are LGHNT and FRNRAP. V was trimmed by 1 base and J by 6 bases, leaving 9 bases between them. The CDR3 extends over 13 amino acids. The chain's CDR3 is CASGLAPGNGYTF. CDR3 nucleotide sequence: TGTGCTAGTGGTTTGGCCCCGGGTAATGGCTACACCTTC.

This clone was counted only a few times. The chain employs TRBV30 and TRBJ1-3; D gene ambiguous. Germline V gene lookup returns CDR1 GTSNPN and CDR2 SVGIG (reference sequence). V shed 3 bases and J shed 0 bases, with 9 bases lying between them. The CDR3 extends over 14 amino acids. Here the CDR3 reads CAWSKSSSGNTIYF. The DNA of the CDR3 is TGTGCCTGGAGCAAGTCGAGCTCTGGAAACACCATATATTTT.

This clone was counted between two and nine times. This chain joins TRBV5-6 and TRBJ2-1; D is undetermined. CDR3 size: 13 residues. V lost 4 bases and J 0 bases, leaving 5 bases between the germline ends. CDR1 and CDR2 (germline): SGHDT, YYEEEE. The CDR3 loop is CASSPRSYNEQFF. The CDR3 bases are TGTGCCAGCAGCCCCCGCTCCTACAATGAGCAGTTCTTC.

This chain uses TRBV6-4 with TRBJ2-3; unclear D gene. Per germline, CDR1 MRHNA and CDR2 SNTAGT. With 4 bases removed from V and 2 bases from J, the gap between germline ends came to 7 bases. The CDR3 runs 13 residues. CDR3 in amino acids: CASSASSTDTQYF. CDR3 nucleotide sequence: TGTGCCAGCAGTGCGTCCTCCACAGATACGCAGTATTTT.

The chain combines TRBV30 with TRBJ1-4, with TRBD1 as a possible D gene (6 bases). V shed 4 bases and J shed 4 bases, with 19 bases lying between them. There are 16 residues in the CDR3. Germline-derived CDR1 and CDR2 are GTSNPN and SVGIG (reference sequence). Written as DNA, the CDR3 is TGTGCCTGGATCTCCGACGGGGACACAGATAATGAAAAACTGTTTTTT. Its protein is CAWISDGDTDNEKLFF.

This rearrangement joins TRBV6-1 to TRBJ2-5; tentative D call: TRBD2 (6 bases). The CDR3 totals 13 residues. Germline V gene sequence: CDR1 MNHNS, CDR2 SASEGT. The V end lost 3 bases, the J end lost 5 bases, and 10 bases lay between the germline ends. The CDR3 is CASSEPSGETQYF. CDR3 coding DNA: TGTGCCAGCAGTGAGCCCAGCGGGGAGACCCAGTACTTC.